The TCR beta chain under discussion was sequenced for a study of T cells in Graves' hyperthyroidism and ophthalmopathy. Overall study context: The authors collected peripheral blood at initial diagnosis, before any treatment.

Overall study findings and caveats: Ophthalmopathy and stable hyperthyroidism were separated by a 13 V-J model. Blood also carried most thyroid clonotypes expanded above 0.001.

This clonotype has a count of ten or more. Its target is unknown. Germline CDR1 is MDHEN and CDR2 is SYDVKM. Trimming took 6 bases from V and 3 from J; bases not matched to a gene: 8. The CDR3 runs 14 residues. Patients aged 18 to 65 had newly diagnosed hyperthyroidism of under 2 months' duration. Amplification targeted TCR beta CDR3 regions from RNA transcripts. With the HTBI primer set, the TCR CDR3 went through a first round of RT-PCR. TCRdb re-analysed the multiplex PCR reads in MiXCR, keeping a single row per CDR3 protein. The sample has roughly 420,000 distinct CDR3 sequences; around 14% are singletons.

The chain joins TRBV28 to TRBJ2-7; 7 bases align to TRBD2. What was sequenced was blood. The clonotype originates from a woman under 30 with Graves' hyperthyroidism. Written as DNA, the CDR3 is TGTGCCAGCAGCCCGACGGGGGGATACTACGAGCAGTACTTC. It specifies CASSPTGGYYEQYF.